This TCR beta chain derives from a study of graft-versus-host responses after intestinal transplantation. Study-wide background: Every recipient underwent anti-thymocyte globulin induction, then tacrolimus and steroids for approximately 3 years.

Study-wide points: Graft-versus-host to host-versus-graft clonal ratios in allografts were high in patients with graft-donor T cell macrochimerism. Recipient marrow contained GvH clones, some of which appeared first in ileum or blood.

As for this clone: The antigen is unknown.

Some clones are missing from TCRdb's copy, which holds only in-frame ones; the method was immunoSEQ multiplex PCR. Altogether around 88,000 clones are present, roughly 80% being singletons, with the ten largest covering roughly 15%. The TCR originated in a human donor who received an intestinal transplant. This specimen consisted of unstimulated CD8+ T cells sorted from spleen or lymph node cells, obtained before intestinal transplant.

This chain's CDR3 is CAISESPIVEEQPQHF. DNA of the CDR3: TGTGCCATCAGTGAGTCACCAATTGTGGAGGAACAGCCCCAGCATTTT. The rearrangement links TRBV10-3 to TRBJ1-5; the D is unclear. The CDR3 totals 16 residues. Germline V CDR1 and CDR2: ENHRY, SYGVKD. The V and J ends lost 0 bases and 7 bases respectively, with 16 bases between them.